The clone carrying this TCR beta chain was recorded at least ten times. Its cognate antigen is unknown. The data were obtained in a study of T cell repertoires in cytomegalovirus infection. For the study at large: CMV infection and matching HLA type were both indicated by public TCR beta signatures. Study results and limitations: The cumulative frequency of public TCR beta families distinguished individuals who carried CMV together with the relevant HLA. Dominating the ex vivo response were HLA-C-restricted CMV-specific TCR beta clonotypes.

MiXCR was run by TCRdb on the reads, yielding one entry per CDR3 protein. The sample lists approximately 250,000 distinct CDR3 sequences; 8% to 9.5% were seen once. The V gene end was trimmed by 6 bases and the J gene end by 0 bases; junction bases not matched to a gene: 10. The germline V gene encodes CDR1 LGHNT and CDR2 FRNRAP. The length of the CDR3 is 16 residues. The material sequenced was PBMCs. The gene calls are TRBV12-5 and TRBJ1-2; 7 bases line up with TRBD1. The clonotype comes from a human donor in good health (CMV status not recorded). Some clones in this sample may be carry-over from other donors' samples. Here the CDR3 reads CASGDRTGEPNYGYTF. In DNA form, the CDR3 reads TGTGCTAGTGGGGATCGGACAGGTGAGCCTAACTATGGCTACACCTTC. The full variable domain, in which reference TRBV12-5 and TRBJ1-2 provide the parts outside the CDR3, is DARVTQTPRHKVTEMGQEVTMRCQPILGHNTVFWYRQTMMQGLELLAYFRNRAPLDDSGMPKDRFSAEMPDATLATLKIQPSEPRDSAVYFCASGDRTGEPNYGYTFGSGTRLTVV.